This paragraph reports one T cell receptor (beta chain). Its antigen is not known. TCRdb called the 5' RACE reads again in MiXCR, with one record for every CDR3 protein. The table includes about 100,000 distinct CDR3 sequences, 5.9% detected once. V lost 5 bases to trimming and J lost 6 bases; unmatched junction nucleotides: 2. The CDR3 extends over 13 amino acids. CDR1 is DFQATT, CDR2 SNEGSKA, per germline (reference sequence). The data were obtained in a study of identical twins. Study-wide findings and caveats: Out-of-frame beta sequences exhibited a weaker degree of excess twin sharing.

J is TRBJ2-2 and V is TRBV20-1, with 11 bases aligning to TRBD1. Sequences were obtained from memory T cells sorted from blood. This TCR was recovered from a woman aged 45-60 years in good health. In nucleotides, the CDR3 is TGCAGTGCTGGACAGGGGGCCGCCGGGGAGCTGTTTTTT. It encodes CSAGQGAAGELFF.